These 25 T cell receptor beta chains came from one sample sequenced in a study of T cell responses to AZD1222 COVID-19 vaccine. Method: immunoSEQ multiplex PCR; TCRdb's copy keeps in-frame clones and lacks some. Here the sample spans about 99,000 clones, approximately 90% being singletons. Material: peripheral blood, obtained on day 0 of AZD1222 vaccination. The receptor source for this set is an adult in good health.

V usage is TRBV7-9 and J usage is TRBJ1-6; TRBD1 aligns across 7 bases. The CDR3 loop spans 14 amino acids. V lost 1 base to trimming and J lost 7 bases; unmatched junction nucleotides: 1. Germline values: CDR1 SEHNR, CDR2 FQNEAQ (reference sequence). In nucleotides, the CDR3 is TGTGCCAGCAGCTTAGGGGACAGAAATTCACCCCTCCACTTT. Its translation is CASSLGDRNSPLHF.

The chain recombines TRBV18 with TRBJ1-1, with D unresolved. The germline CDR1 and CDR2 sequences are KGHSH and LQKENI. Trimming took off 3 bases at V and 0 bases at J, with 8 bases between the two ends. The CDR3 has 14 amino acids. Written as DNA, the CDR3 is TGTGCCAGCTCACCGGGAATTGTGAACACTGAAGCTTTCTTT. It specifies CASSPGIVNTEAFF. Drawing the rest from reference TRBV18 and TRBJ1-1, the complete variable domain is NAGVMQNPRHLVRRRGQEARLRCSPMKGHSHVYWYRQLPEEGLKFMVYLQKENIIDESGMPKERFSAEFPKEGPSILRIQQVVRGDSAAYFCASSPGIVNTEAFFGQGTRLTVV.

The chain has TRBV7-9 and TRBJ1-4; D remains unclear. The V end was cut by 3 bases, the J end by 4 bases, with 15 bases between. Germline values: CDR1 SEHNR, CDR2 FQNEAQ (reference sequence). The CDR3 loop spans 16 amino acids. Here the CDR3 reads CASSFVSGSHNEKLFF. CDR3 nucleotides: TGTGCCAGCAGCTTCGTTTCCGGGTCTCATAATGAAAAACTGTTTTTT.

The genes are TRBV7-6 and TRBJ2-2; D is undetermined. This CDR3 region has 12 residues. With 5 bases removed from V and 4 bases from J, the gap between germline ends came to 5 bases. The germline gives CDR1 SGHVS, CDR2 FNYEAQ. The CDR3 spells CASSPPTGELFF. The DNA for the CDR3 is TGTGCCAGCAGCCCTCCCACCGGGGAGCTGTTTTTT. The full variable domain, rest sourced from reference TRBV7-6 and TRBJ2-2, is GAGVSQSPRYKVTKRGQDVALRCDPISGHVSLYWYRQALGQGPEFLTYFNYEAQQDKSGLPNDRFSAERPEGSISTLTIQRTEQRDSAMYRCASSPPTGELFFGEGSRLTVL.

V usage is TRBV29-1 and J usage is TRBJ1-2, with a weak D call TRBD1 (5 bases). Trimming took 3 bases from V and 2 from J, leaving 10 bases between them. Germline V gives CDR1 SQVTM, CDR2 ANQGSEA. CDR3 length: 13 amino acids. This CDR3 is CSVDGTVNYGYTF. The CDR3 nucleotides are TGCAGCGTTGACGGGACTGTGAACTATGGCTACACCTTC. Full variable domain (outside the CDR3, taken from reference TRBV29-1 and TRBJ1-2): SAVISQKPSRDICQRGTSLTIQCQVDSQVTMMFWYRQQPGQSLTLIATANQGSEATYESGFVIDKFPISRPNLTFSTLTVSNMSPEDSSIYLCSVDGTVNYGYTFGSGTRLTVV.

J is TRBJ1-2 and V is TRBV2; 11 bases agree with TRBD1. Germline loops: CDR1 SNHLY, CDR2 FYNNEI. This CDR3 comprises 15 residues. V trimming: 5 bases; J trimming: 1 base; junction bases outside the gene matches: 3. Here the CDR3 reads CASSLGQGVNYGYTF. CDR3 sequence (DNA): TGTGCCAGCAGTTTGGGACAGGGGGTTAACTATGGCTACACCTTC.

This CDR3 reads CAISDRDSDKNIQYF. The CDR3 DNA sequence: TGTGCCATCAGTGACAGGGATTCAGACAAAAACATTCAGTACTTC. The rearrangement joins TRBV10-3 to TRBJ2-4; D might be TRBD1 (5 bases). Germline V lookup: CDR1 ENHRY, CDR2 SYGVKD. Trimming took off 3 bases at V and 3 bases at J, with 12 bases between the two ends. The CDR3 loop spans 15 amino acids.

This clone was seen only a few times. This chain joins TRBV30 and TRBJ2-7, with a tentative D call TRBD2 (6 bases). The V end lost 2 bases, the J end lost 0 bases, and 11 bases lay between the germline ends. The CDR3 covers 14 residues. Germline CDR1 and CDR2: GTSNPN and SVGIG (reference sequence). CDR3 coding DNA: TGTGCCTGGAGTCAGGACGGGAGCTCCTACGAGCAGTACTTC. As protein: CAWSQDGSSYEQYF.

This CDR3 reads CAWSNRGDSPLHF. The CDR3 DNA reads as TGTGCCTGGAGTAACAGGGGCGATTCACCCCTCCACTTT. The chain has TRBV30 and TRBJ1-6, with TRBD1 identical over 7 bases. The germline V gene has CDR1 GTSNPN and CDR2 SVGIG (reference sequence). The CDR3 is 13 residues long. The trim removed 2 bases at V and 8 bases at J, leaving 3 bases unmatched.

This clone has a single count. The V gene is TRBV3-1 (or the pseudogene TRBV3-2), the J gene TRBJ2-5; perhaps TRBD1 as D (5 bases). The CDR3 consists of 15 residues. Germline V lookup: CDR1 LGHDT, CDR2 YNNKEL (reference sequence). Trimming removed 1 base from V and 5 bases from J, with 14 bases in between. The CDR3 loop is CASSQVKGLRETQYF. CDR3 bases: TGTGCCAGCAGCCAAGTTAAGGGGCTGAGGGAGACCCAGTACTTC.

V and J are TRBV20-1 and TRBJ1-5; TRBD1 matches at 12 bases. The CDR3 has 16 residues. Germline V lookup: CDR1 DFQATT, CDR2 SNEGSKA (reference sequence). V was clipped by 3 bases and J by 2 bases; unmatched bases: 5. The DNA for the CDR3 is TGCAGTGCTAGTGACGGGACAGGGGGCGGCAATCAGCCCCAGCATTTT. The encoded protein is CSASDGTGGGNQPQHF.

This clone has just a few counts. J is TRBJ1-1 and V is TRBV18; the D gene is possibly TRBD1 (5 bases). Trimming stripped 2 bases from V and 8 bases from J, with 18 bases between. This CDR3 is 15 amino acids long. Germline V gene data show CDR1 as KGHSH and CDR2 as LQKENI. As DNA, the CDR3 is TGTGCCAGCTCACCATCAACAGACAGAGTTGGGGAAGCTTTCTTT. This gives the protein CASSPSTDRVGEAFF.

The chain carries TRBV21-1 and TRBJ2-7; whether TRBD2, the table's D call, matches the DNA was not checked. TRBV21-1 is an annotated pseudogene. The CDR3 loop spans 17 amino acids. CDR3 DNA sequence: TGTGCCAGCAGCAATGAGTCAGAACGGGAGTCTTCCTACGAGCAGTACTTC. This codes for CASSNESERESSYEQYF.

The genes are TRBV19 and TRBJ1-3; no firm D call. With 6 bases removed from V and 0 bases from J, the gap between germline ends came to 9 bases. Germline V gene sequence: CDR1 LNHDA, CDR2 SQIVND (reference sequence). The CDR3 contains 14 residues. CDR3 amino acids: CASSTVFSGNTIYF. The DNA for the CDR3 is TGTGCCAGTAGCACGGTCTTCTCTGGAAACACCATATATTTT.

The chain combines TRBV25-1 with TRBJ1-2; unclear D gene. This CDR3 region has 15 residues. CDR1 and CDR2 (germline): MGHDK, SYGVNS. V was clipped by 2 bases and J by 3 bases, with 13 bases between them. The DNA for the CDR3 is TGTGCCAGCAGTGAACTCGCAGGAAGTGACTATGGCTACACCTTC. Protein: CASSELAGSDYGYTF.

The J gene is TRBJ2-1, the V gene TRBV7-2, with D uncertain. The V gene lost 1 base and the J gene lost 3 bases, with 4 bases spanning the gap. This CDR3 has 13 residues. The germline gives CDR1 SGHTA, CDR2 FQGNSA. The CDR3 region is CASSLVNYNEQFF. The DNA of the CDR3 is TGTGCCAGCAGCTTAGTCAACTACAATGAGCAGTTCTTC.

The rearrangement uses TRBV2 and TRBJ1-3, with 8 bases identical to TRBD1. From germline, CDR1 is SNHLY and CDR2 FYNNEI. The CDR3 covers 14 residues. Trimming cost V 8 bases and J 2 bases; bases outside gene matches: 5. CDR3: CASRTTGAGNTIYF. In DNA, the CDR3 is TGTGCCAGCCGAACGACAGGGGCTGGAAACACCATATATTTT.

This clone was seen a handful of times. The J gene is TRBJ1-2, the V gene TRBV9, with D possibly matching TRBD1 (5 bases). Germline V gene lookup returns CDR1 SGDLS and CDR2 YYNGEE. Trimming removed 3 bases at V and 8 bases at J, with 14 bases between. The CDR3 runs to 13 residues. CDR3 sequence reads: CASSAGPFLGYTF. DNA for the CDR3: TGTGCCAGCAGCGCGGGGCCCTTTTTAGGCTACACCTTC.

This clone has a handful of counts. This chain connects TRBV5-1 to TRBJ2-1, with 7 bases identical to TRBD2. The junction had 7 bases not matched to a gene; V was cut back by 0 bases and J by 4 bases. CDR1 and CDR2 (germline): SGHRS, YFSETQ. The CDR3 covers 16 residues. CDR3 bases: TGCGCCAGCAGCTTGGAACTGACGGGAGGATACAATGAGCAGTTCTTC. Amino acid sequence: CASSLELTGGYNEQFF.

The chain combines TRBV5-4 with TRBJ1-1, with D perhaps TRBD1 (5 bases). V lost 7 bases and J lost 0, with 10 bases in between. This CDR3 spans 13 amino acids. Looked up from germline, CDR1 is SGHNT and CDR2 is YYREEE (reference sequence). CDR3 DNA sequence: TGTGCCAGCTGGGACGTATTGAACACTGAAGCTTTCTTT. Its protein is CASWDVLNTEAFF.

This clone was seen only a few times. The chain combines TRBV15 with TRBJ2-5, with a tentative D call TRBD2 (6 bases). Germline V CDR1 and CDR2: LNHNV, YYDKDF (reference sequence). The length of the CDR3 is 16 residues. V lost 1 base, J lost 0 bases, and 12 bases lay in between. The CDR3 DNA reads as TGTGCCACCAGCAGAGGGAGGGGTGCGTACCAAGAGACCCAGTACTTC. Encoded protein: CATSRGRGAYQETQYF.

The chain combines TRBV11-1 with TRBJ1-1; a possible D gene is TRBD1 (5 bases). This CDR3 is built from 15 residues. V gave up 2 bases and J gave up 0 bases, with 10 bases separating them. CDR1 and CDR2 (germline): SGHAT, FQDESV (reference sequence). The CDR3 loop is CASSLQQGMNTEAFF. For the CDR3, the DNA is TGTGCCAGCAGCTTACAGCAGGGAATGAACACTGAAGCTTTCTTT.

This rearrangement joins TRBV6-1 to TRBJ2-3, with TRBD1 matching over 7 bases. The CDR3 length is 15 residues. V was clipped by 0 bases and J by 6 bases; unmatched bases: 6. CDR1 and CDR2 from the germline V gene are MNHNS and SASEGT. The DNA for the CDR3 is TGTGCCAGCAGTGAAGCGACAGGGCGCAAGGATACGCAGTATTTT. This codes for CASSEATGRKDTQYF.

This sequence joins TRBV11-1 and TRBJ2-1; 8 bases line up with TRBD2. Looked up from germline, CDR1 is SGHAT and CDR2 is FQDESV (reference sequence). CDR3 length equals 16 residues. The junction had 4 bases not matched to a gene; V was cut back by 1 base and J by 2 bases. CDR3 coding DNA: TGTGCCAGCAGCTTAGGGCCGGGAGGGGCCTACAATGAGCAGTTCTTC. Its protein is CASSLGPGGAYNEQFF.

The chain is built from TRBV12-3 or TRBV12-4 and TRBJ2-1, with D possibly being TRBD1 (6 bases). CDR3 length: 11 amino acids. Trimming removed 3 bases from V and 11 bases from J, with 8 bases in between. CDR3 DNA sequence: TGTGCCAGCAGTTTGGACAGAAAGCAGTTCTTC. Translation gives CASSLDRKQFF.